This T cell receptor beta chain is drawn from a study of cytomegalovirus exposure and HLA in healthy donors. The study's findings and limits: On later analysis, the bulk of CMV-associated TCR beta chains appeared to be HLA-restricted. It was in a later analysis that TCR association rates were seen to vary by HLA locus, highest for DRB1 and lowest for HLA-C.

PCR amplification relied on 60 Vbeta primers (plus 13 Jbeta primers). Original analysis: In a later analysis, the count reached 75 million to 90 million unique TCR beta chains, with 9 million to 11 million shared. Some clones are missing from TCRdb's copy, which holds only in-frame ones; the method was immunoSEQ multiplex PCR. V and J calls and clone size are those listed in that table; D and trimming were worked out from the DNA. The sample lists some 110,000 clones, roughly four fifths occurring once. The germline V gene has CDR1 SEHNR and CDR2 FQNEAQ (reference sequence). This CDR3 has 17 residues. Turning to this clone: Its antigen remains unknown. Germline is not matched at one junction end, which may reflect a read error.

The clonotype comes from a woman aged 50 to 60 in good health and CMV-seropositive. The sequencing sample was made of PBMCs. The rearrangement links TRBV7-9 to TRBJ2-2, with 9 positions matching TRBD1. The CDR3 sequence is CSSSLFSGQGNTGELFF. The CDR3 nucleotides read TGTTCCAGCAGCTTATTTTCGGGACAGGGGAACACCGGGGAGCTGTTTTTT.